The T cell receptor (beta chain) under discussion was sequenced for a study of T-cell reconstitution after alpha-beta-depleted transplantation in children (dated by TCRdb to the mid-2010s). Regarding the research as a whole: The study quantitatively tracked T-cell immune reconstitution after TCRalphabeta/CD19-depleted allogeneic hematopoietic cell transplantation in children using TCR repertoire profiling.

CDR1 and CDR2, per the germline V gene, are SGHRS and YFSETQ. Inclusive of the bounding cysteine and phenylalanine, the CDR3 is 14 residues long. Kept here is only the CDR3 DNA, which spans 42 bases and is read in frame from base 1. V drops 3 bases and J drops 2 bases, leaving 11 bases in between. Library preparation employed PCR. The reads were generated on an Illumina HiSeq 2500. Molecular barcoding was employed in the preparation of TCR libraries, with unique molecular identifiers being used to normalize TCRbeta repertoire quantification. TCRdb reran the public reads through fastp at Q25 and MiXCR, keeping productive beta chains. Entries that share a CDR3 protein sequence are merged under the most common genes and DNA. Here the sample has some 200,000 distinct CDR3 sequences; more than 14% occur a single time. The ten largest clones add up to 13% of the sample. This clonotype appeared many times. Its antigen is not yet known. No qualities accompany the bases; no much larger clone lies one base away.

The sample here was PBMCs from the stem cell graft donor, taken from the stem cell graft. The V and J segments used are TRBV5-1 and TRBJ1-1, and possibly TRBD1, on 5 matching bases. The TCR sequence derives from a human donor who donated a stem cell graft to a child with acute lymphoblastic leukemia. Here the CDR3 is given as CASSSDSSNTEAFF. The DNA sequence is TGCGCCAGCAGCTCCGACAGTTCAAACACTGAAGCTTTCTTT.